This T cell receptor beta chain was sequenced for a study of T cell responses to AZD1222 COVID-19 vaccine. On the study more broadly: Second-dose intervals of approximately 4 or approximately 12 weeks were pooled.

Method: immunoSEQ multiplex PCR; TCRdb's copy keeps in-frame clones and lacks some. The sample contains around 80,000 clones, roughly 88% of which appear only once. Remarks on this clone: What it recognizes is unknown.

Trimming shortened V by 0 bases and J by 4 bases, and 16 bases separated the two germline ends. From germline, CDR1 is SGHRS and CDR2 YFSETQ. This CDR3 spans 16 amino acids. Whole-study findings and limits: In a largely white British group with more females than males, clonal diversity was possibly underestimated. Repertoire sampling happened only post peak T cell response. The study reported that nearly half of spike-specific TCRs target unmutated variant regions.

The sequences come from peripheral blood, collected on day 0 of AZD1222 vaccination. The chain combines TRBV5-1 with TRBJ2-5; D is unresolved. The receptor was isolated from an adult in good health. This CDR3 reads CASSLGPEFQGETQYF. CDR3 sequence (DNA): TGCGCCAGCAGCTTGGGACCGGAATTCCAAGGAGAGACCCAGTACTTC.